One sample yielded the 30 T cell receptor beta chains listed below, sequenced in a study of blood T cell repertoires in COVID-19. Measured with immunoSEQ multiplex PCR; TCRdb has only the in-frame clones, and not every one. The sample has around 380,000 clones; about 80% are singletons. Sequencing was performed on peripheral blood. Receptors were obtained from a human donor with acute or convalescent COVID-19. The donor label of this sample is uncertain.

The chain employs TRBV6-5 and TRBJ1-4; D may be TRBD1 (5 bases). Germline-derived CDR1 and CDR2 are MNHEY and SVGAGI. Trimming cost V 5 bases and J 5 bases, with 12 bases left between them. This CDR3 has 14 amino acids. The CDR3 sequence: CASSTSGGNEKLFF. CDR3 sequence (DNA): TGTGCCAGCAGTACCTCCGGGGGGAATGAAAAACTGTTTTTT.

The chain couples TRBV1 to TRBJ2-1; the table assigns TRBD2, which was not confirmed against the DNA. TRBV1 is a pseudogene segment. The length of the CDR3 is 15 residues. This CDR3 reads CTSSPVPGVRYEQFF. CDR3 DNA sequence: TGCACCAGCAGCCCGGTCCCGGGAGTAAGGTATGAGCAGTTCTTC.

The rearrangement links TRBV2 to TRBJ2-1; 9 bases line up with TRBD1. Germline V gene sequence: CDR1 SNHLY, CDR2 FYNNEI. J lost 8 bases, V lost 8 bases, and 13 bases had no gene match. CDR3 length: 15 residues. The CDR3 region is CASGREQGANDEQFF. Written as DNA, the CDR3 is TGTGCCAGCGGTCGGGAACAGGGGGCAAACGATGAGCAGTTCTTC.

This clone was observed a handful of times. The V gene is TRBV18, the J gene TRBJ1-5, with D possibly TRBD1 on 6 matching bases. Trimming took 9 bases from V and 2 from J, leaving 14 bases between them. Germline CDR1 and CDR2: KGHSH and LQKENI. There are 14 residues in the CDR3. CDR3 region: CASTGSKGNQPQHF. As DNA, the CDR3 is TGTGCCAGTACAGGGAGCAAGGGCAATCAGCCCCAGCATTTT.

This clone turned up a few times. The chain is built from TRBV28 and TRBJ1-6, with a possible D match to TRBD1 (6 bases). The V gene's germline CDR1 is MDHEN and CDR2 SYDVKM. Trimming left V 5 bases short and J 6 bases short, with 14 bases between. This CDR3 region has 15 residues. CDR3 sequence (DNA): TGTGCCAGCAGTCCCCCGACAGGTGGTAATTCACCCCTCCACTTT. The encoded protein is CASSPPTGGNSPLHF.

The chain combines TRBV29-1 with TRBJ1-1; D might be TRBD1 (5 bases). This CDR3 has 12 residues. Germline V gene lookup returns CDR1 SQVTM and CDR2 ANQGSEA. V dropped 7 bases and J dropped 6 bases, with 15 bases sitting between them. CDR3: CSAEQVRAEAFF. CDR3 DNA sequence: TGCAGCGCGGAACAGGTCCGGGCTGAAGCTTTCTTT.

The chain joins TRBV10-3 to TRBJ1-1; 7 nucleotides line up with TRBD1. Trimming at V came to 6 bases and at J to 2 bases, leaving 6 bases not matched to a gene. The germline CDR1 and CDR2 sequences are ENHRY and SYGVKD. This CDR3 has 14 amino acids. CDR3 sequence: CAIRTGTDNTEAFF. CDR3 bases: TGTGCCATCAGAACCGGGACAGACAACACTGAAGCTTTCTTT.

This rearrangement joins TRBV5-1 to TRBJ1-1; no clear D gene. V lost 6 bases, J lost 1 base, and 19 bases lay in between. The CDR3 totals 16 residues. CDR1 is SGHRS, CDR2 YFSETQ, per germline. Here the CDR3 reads CASTVEQRRRNTEAFF. Here the CDR3 DNA reads TGCGCCAGCACGGTAGAGCAGCGGAGACGGAACACTGAAGCTTTCTTT.

The chain carries TRBV5-1 and TRBJ2-7; the D gene is possibly TRBD2 (7 bases). The CDR3 length is 14 residues. V lost 1 base to trimming and J lost 4 bases, with 12 bases between them. Germline V gene sequence: CDR1 SGHRS, CDR2 YFSETQ. The CDR3, as DNA: TGCGCCAGCAGCTTGACGGGGGGCTGGTACGAGCAGTACTTC. It is translated as CASSLTGGWYEQYF.

This chain joins TRBV19 and TRBJ1-5; 12 bases are shared with TRBD1. The CDR3 spans 17 residues. V lost 2 bases to trimming and J lost 6 bases; unmatched junction nucleotides: 8. Germline CDR1 LNHDA, CDR2 SQIVND (reference sequence). DNA of the CDR3: TGTGCCAGTAGTATAATTAGGGGACAGGGGGCCGGTCAGCCCCAGCATTTT. It yields the protein CASSIIRGQGAGQPQHF.

J is TRBJ1-2 and V is TRBV5-6; possible D gene TRBD1, 6 bases. The CDR3 totals 17 residues. V lost 4 bases, J lost 3 bases, and 22 bases lay in between. Germline V gene sequence: CDR1 SGHDT, CDR2 YYEEEE. As DNA, the CDR3 is TGTGCCAGCAGCCCCATGGTTACAGGGAATATCGACTATGGCTACACCTTC. Translated, it gives CASSPMVTGNIDYGYTF.

With respect to this clone: Distinct nucleotide sequences in the sample also encode this CDR3. The rearrangement uses TRBV2 and TRBJ1-1; D remains ambiguous. The CDR3 is made up of 12 amino acids. Germline values: CDR1 SNHLY, CDR2 FYNNEI. V was cut by 6 bases and J by 0 bases, with 5 bases left in between. The CDR3 DNA sequence: TGTGCCAGCAGCGGTATGAACACTGAAGCTTTCTTT. Protein product: CASSGMNTEAFF.

The chain recombines TRBV10-1 with TRBJ2-1, with TRBD1 identical over 7 bases. The CDR3 is 17 amino acids. Germline trimming cut 0 bases from V and 4 bases from J; bases unmatched to any gene: 9. CDR1 is WNHNN and CDR2 is SYGVQD in the germline V gene (reference sequence). Here the CDR3 DNA reads TGCGCCAGCAGTGAGTCGACATTCCGGGACAGTTACAATGAGCAGTTCTTC. Translation: CASSESTFRDSYNEQFF.

The V gene is TRBV15, the J gene TRBJ2-7, with 10 bases matching TRBD1. Trimming removed 3 bases from V and 8 bases from J; junction bases left unmatched: 7. The CDR3 is made up of 14 amino acids. Per the germline V gene, CDR1 is LNHNV and CDR2 is YYDKDF (reference sequence). The CDR3 DNA reads TGTGCCACCAGCAGGGCCAGGGACAGGGGAAAGCAGTACTTC. Amino acids: CATSRARDRGKQYF.

The chain recombines TRBV19 with TRBJ1-1, with D hard to call. V lost 4 bases and J 2 bases, leaving 11 bases between the germline ends. Looked up from germline, CDR1 is LNHDA and CDR2 is SQIVND (reference sequence). The CDR3 is made up of 14 amino acids. The CDR3 coding sequence is TGTGCCAGTAGTACCGTCGGGGTCAACACTGAAGCTTTCTTT. This gives the protein CASSTVGVNTEAFF.

The J gene is TRBJ2-5, the V gene TRBV18, with 9 bases lining up with TRBD1. The CDR3 is made up of 19 amino acids. The junction had 18 bases not matched to a gene; V was cut back by 2 bases and J by 5 bases. The germline gives CDR1 KGHSH, CDR2 LQKENI. The CDR3 DNA is TGTGCCAGCTCACCAGCACCGGGACAGGGAGTTTTTGGTGGGGAGACCCAGTACTTC. It translates to CASSPAPGQGVFGGETQYF.

The chain links TRBV5-1 to TRBJ1-1, with D possibly matching TRBD1 (5 bases). Germline V CDR1 and CDR2: SGHRS, YFSETQ. V gave up 1 base and J gave up 0 bases, with 16 bases separating them. There are 17 residues in the CDR3. CDR3 in DNA: TGCGCCAGCAGCTTGCTCTGGAATGCAGGGATGAACACTGAAGCTTTCTTT. Translating gives CASSLLWNAGMNTEAFF.

This clone was counted between two and nine times. This chain uses TRBV7-2 with TRBJ1-1; no definite D call. Germline CDR1 and CDR2: SGHTA and FQGNSA. V lost 5 bases and J 6 bases, leaving 13 bases between the germline ends. The CDR3 runs 13 residues. The DNA for the CDR3 is TGTGCCAGCAGCCGATATGCTGACTCTGAAGCTTTCTTT. Amino acid sequence: CASSRYADSEAFF.

Only a few counts were recorded for this clone. The V and J genes are TRBV28 and TRBJ1-2; D perhaps matches TRBD1 (6 bases). The CDR3 extends over 15 amino acids. V lost 5 bases to trimming and J lost 0 bases, with 13 bases between them. CDR1 is MDHEN and CDR2 is SYDVKM in the germline V gene. The CDR3 bases are TGTGCCAGCAGTCCTCCGGGACACCCTAACTATGGCTACACCTTC. Its protein product is CASSPPGHPNYGYTF.

This chain uses TRBV20-1 with TRBJ1-2; D not certain. This CDR3 has 10 residues. CDR1 and CDR2 (germline): DFQATT, SNEGSKA (reference sequence). V lost 2 bases and J 7 bases, leaving 5 bases between the germline ends. In DNA, the CDR3 is TGCAGTGCTAGAACACGTGGCTACACCTTC. Translation gives CSARTRGYTF.

This clone was picked up one time. This chain uses TRBV4-2 with TRBJ1-2, with 9 bases matching TRBD1. The junction had 9 bases not matched to a gene; V was cut back by 2 bases and J by 5 bases. The CDR3 spans 16 residues. Germline loops: CDR1 LGHNA, CDR2 YNFKEQ. In nucleotides, the CDR3 is TGTGCCAGCAGCCAAAACCGACAGGGGGGAGAATATGGCTACACCTTC. Protein product: CASSQNRQGGEYGYTF.

The chain is built from TRBV27 and TRBJ2-3; no clear D gene. The V gene lost 5 bases and the J gene lost 2 bases, with 8 bases spanning the gap. The CDR3 covers 13 residues. Germline-derived CDR1 and CDR2 are MNHEY and SMNVEV (reference sequence). CDR3 nucleotides: TGTGCCAGCAGTATACAAATCACAGATACGCAGTATTTT. Encoded protein: CASSIQITDTQYF.

V is TRBV30 and J is TRBJ1-2; D is perhaps TRBD1 (5 bases). This CDR3 contains 17 residues. The germline V gene encodes CDR1 GTSNPN and CDR2 SVGIG (reference sequence). Trimming removed 0 bases at V and 0 bases at J, with 17 bases between. In DNA, the CDR3 is TGTGCCTGGAGTGTAATACGCAGGGTAGGAGCTAACTATGGCTACACCTTC. Its translation: CAWSVIRRVGANYGYTF.

There are a few counts of this clone. The chain uses TRBV11-3 and TRBJ2-7, with D maybe TRBD2 (5 bases). V lost 5 bases and J 6 bases, leaving 14 bases between the germline ends. From germline, CDR1 is SGHNT and CDR2 YENEEA. The CDR3 spans 13 residues. CDR3: CASSDYLGSEQYF. Here the CDR3 DNA reads TGTGCCAGCAGCGACTACCTGGGTTCCGAGCAGTACTTC.

J is TRBJ2-4 and V is TRBV7-8; D perhaps matches TRBD1 (5 bases). The CDR3 sequence is 17 residues long. Germline assignment: CDR1 SGHVS and CDR2 FQNEAQ. Trimming cost V 4 bases and J 0 bases, with 16 bases left between them. The CDR3 DNA follows: TGTGCCAGCAGCTCCCCAAGGGGTGGGCTAGCCAAAAACATTCAGTACTTC. Its protein product is CASSSPRGGLAKNIQYF.

The rearrangement uses TRBV19 and TRBJ1-2; D remains unclear. The CDR3 spans 14 residues. Per the germline V gene, CDR1 is LNHDA and CDR2 is SQIVND (reference sequence). The V gene lost 5 bases and the J gene lost 4 bases, with 14 bases spanning the gap. The CDR3 DNA reads TGTGCCAGTAGTCCGATGGCATGGGCCTATGGCTACACCTTC. Protein sequence: CASSPMAWAYGYTF. Based on the CDR3 plus reference TRBV19 and TRBJ1-2, the full variable domain is DGGITQSPKYLFRKEGQNVTLSCEQNLNHDAMYWYRQDPGQGLRLIYYSQIVNDFQKGDIAEGYSVSREKKESFPLTVTSAQKNPTAFYLCASSPMAWAYGYTFGSGTRLTVV.

The V call is TRBV6-2 or TRBV6-3, the J call TRBJ1-5; possible D gene TRBD1, 6 bases. V lost 6 bases and J lost 8, with 20 bases in between. Looked up from germline, CDR1 is MNHEY and CDR2 is SVGEGT. This CDR3 region has 15 residues. The CDR3 sequence: CASSRTGSLGKPQHF. The DNA for the CDR3 is TGTGCCAGCAGCCGAACAGGGAGCCTCGGTAAGCCCCAGCATTTT.

The rearrangement links TRBV2 to TRBJ1-1; D ambiguous. This CDR3 spans 14 amino acids. Germline lookup yields CDR1 SNHLY and CDR2 FYNNEI. V lost 4 bases, J lost 1 base, and 10 bases lay in between. The CDR3 DNA reads as TGTGCCAGCAGTGGCGGGTGGGGGAACACTGAAGCTTTCTTT. As protein: CASSGGWGNTEAFF.

This clone was counted only a few times. This sequence joins TRBV6-1 and TRBJ1-1; D is unclear. The V end lost 1 base, the J end lost 1 base, and 7 bases lay between the germline ends. Germline values: CDR1 MNHNS, CDR2 SASEGT. The CDR3 loop spans 14 amino acids. The CDR3 region has the DNA TGTGCCAGCAGTGAAGGGAGAAAGAACACTGAAGCTTTCTTT. This sequence encodes CASSEGRKNTEAFF.

This clone turned up a few times. This chain links TRBV2 with TRBJ1-1, with D perhaps TRBD1 (5 bases). Trimming removed 4 bases from V and 8 bases from J, with 14 bases in between. The germline V gene encodes CDR1 SNHLY and CDR2 FYNNEI. This CDR3 has 13 amino acids. In DNA form, the CDR3 reads TGTGCCAGCAGTGGGCTAACAGGTGACGAAGCTTTCTTT. It codes for CASSGLTGDEAFF. The full variable domain, with the rest looked up from reference TRBV2 and TRBJ1-1, is EPEVTQTPSHQVTQMGQEVILRCVPISNHLYFYWYRQILGQKVEFLVSFYNNEISEKSEIFDDQFSVERPDGSNFTLKIRSTKLEDSAMYFCASSGLTGDEAFFGQGTRLTVV.